The 32 T cell receptor beta chains given below trace back to one sample, sequenced in a study of vaccination and CD4 T cells after COVID-19. As to treatment: approximately nine-day PBMC culture with coronavirus spike peptide pools or control peptides (ViraFEST assay). With the Oncomine TCR Beta short-read assay, DNA from cultured CD4+ T cells was sequenced. MiXCR, applied by TCRdb to the PCR reads, yields one record per CDR3 protein. Among around 19,000 distinct CDR3 sequences listed, roughly 56% were seen once. These receptors are not linked to any known antigen. The source material was CD4+ T cells from blood, cultured in vitro. The receptors originated from a human donor who had recovered from COVID-19.

The chain is built from TRBV7-3 and TRBJ1-1; TRBD1 might be the D (6 bases). The ends were cut back, 0 bases at V and 5 bases at J, with 22 bases in the middle. Germline lookup yields CDR1 SGHTA and CDR2 FQGTGA. The length of the CDR3 is 18 residues. This CDR3 is CASSLTGMGGGERTEAFF. The DNA for the CDR3 is TGTGCCAGCAGCTTAACGGGTATGGGTGGGGGCGAGCGGACTGAAGCTTTCTTT.

This clonotype occurred a few times. The V call is TRBV7-9, the J call TRBJ1-2; perhaps TRBD1 as D (5 bases). CDR1 and CDR2 from the germline V gene are SEHNR and FQNEAQ (reference sequence). The CDR3 totals 14 residues. The V gene lost 4 bases and the J gene lost 9 bases, with 18 bases spanning the gap. The CDR3 DNA reads as TGTGCCAGCAGCTCTAACCCAGGGAACGCTCGCTACACCTTC. It is translated as CASSSNPGNARYTF. Full variable domain (outside the CDR3, taken from reference TRBV7-9 and TRBJ1-2): DTGVSQNPRHKITKRGQNVTFRCDPISEHNRLYWYRQTLGQGPEFLTYFQNEAQLEKSRLLSDRFSAERPKGSFSTLEIQRTEQGDSAMYLCASSSNPGNARYTFGSGTRLTVV.

This clonotype was picked up a small number of times. This chain links TRBV7-2 with TRBJ1-6; 7 positions match TRBD1. Germline V lookup: CDR1 SGHTA, CDR2 FQGNSA. The trim removed 2 bases at V and 10 bases at J, leaving 2 bases unmatched. This CDR3 is built from 13 residues. The CDR3 DNA reads TGTGCCAGCAGCTTACAGGGGGGATCACCCCTCCACTTT. This encodes CASSLQGGSPLHF.

CDR3 loop: CASSFFAGGYTF. The CDR3, as DNA: TGTGCCAGCAGCTTCTTCGCAGGTGGCTACACCTTC. The rearrangement uses TRBV7-2 and TRBJ1-2; D is unresolved. The CDR3 is 12 residues long. Germline V gene lookup returns CDR1 SGHTA and CDR2 FQGNSA. Trimming shortened V by 3 bases and J by 7 bases, and 9 bases separated the two germline ends.

CDR3 loop: CAISESGLAYNEQFF. Here the CDR3 DNA reads TGTGCCATCAGTGAGTCGGGACTAGCCTACAATGAGCAGTTCTTC. The chain couples TRBV10-3 to TRBJ2-1; TRBD2 agrees at 8 bases. Per the germline V gene, CDR1 is ENHRY and CDR2 is SYGVKD. The J segment lost 2 bases and the V segment lost 0 bases, leaving 0 bases of the junction unmatched. The CDR3 spans 15 residues.

This sequence joins TRBV7-7 and TRBJ2-2; the D is unclear. The CDR3 covers 15 residues. Germline V CDR1 and CDR2: SSHAT, FNYEAQ (reference sequence). V was cut by 5 bases and J by 1 base, with 11 bases left in between. The CDR3 DNA reads TGTGCCAGCAGCATTTCGGACGGGAACACCGGGGAGCTGTTTTTT. The encoded protein is CASSISDGNTGELFF.

The chain is built from TRBV19 and TRBJ1-5; D ambiguous. Germline V gene sequence: CDR1 LNHDA, CDR2 SQIVND (reference sequence). The CDR3 consists of 15 residues. V lost 2 bases, J lost 4 bases, and 12 bases lay in between. The CDR3, as DNA: TGTGCCAGTAGTATAAGGATCAGGTTAAATCAGCCCCAGCATTTT. Amino acids: CASSIRIRLNQPQHF.

The chain has TRBV5-1 and TRBJ1-5; D is unclear. There are 13 residues in the CDR3. V lost 4 bases and J lost 2, with 7 bases in between. Germline-derived CDR1 and CDR2 are SGHRS and YFSETQ. This CDR3 is CASSPVGNQPQHF. The CDR3 DNA reads TGCGCCAGCAGCCCGGTTGGCAATCAGCCCCAGCATTTT.

This clonotype was seen just once. The chain links TRBV30 to TRBJ2-7; TRBD1 or TRBD2 may be the D gene (6 bases each). Germline values: CDR1 GTSNPN, CDR2 SVGIG (reference sequence). Trimming left V 3 bases short and J 4 bases short, with 13 bases between. The CDR3 spans 13 residues. The CDR3 DNA reads as TGTGCCTGGAGGGGCCAGGGGAGGTACGAGCAGTACTTC. Translation: CAWRGQGRYEQYF.

This clonotype was recorded a few times. The V and J genes are TRBV5-8 and TRBJ2-1; D gene unclear. Deletions cut 3 bases from V and 0 bases from J, with 7 bases between. The V gene's germline CDR1 is SGHTS and CDR2 YDEGEE. The CDR3 extends over 14 amino acids. CDR3 in DNA: TGTGCCAGCAGCTACAGCTACTCCTACAATGAGCAGTTCTTC. The encoded protein is CASSYSYSYNEQFF.

V and J are TRBV10-3 and TRBJ2-5; D is uncertain. This CDR3 region has 14 residues. V dropped 0 bases and J dropped 5 bases, with 10 bases sitting between them. Germline values: CDR1 ENHRY, CDR2 SYGVKD. As DNA, the CDR3 is TGTGCCATCAGTGAGTCAATCTTGGCCGAGACCCAGTACTTC. This encodes CAISESILAETQYF.

A few counts support this clonotype. The CDR3 region has the DNA TGTGCCAGCAGCTTAGGCCGGGCGTGGGCTGAAGCTTTCTTT. It codes for CASSLGRAWAEAFF. This chain uses TRBV7-2 with TRBJ1-1; D is undetermined. CDR1 SGHTA and CDR2 FQGNSA come from the germline V gene. The V end lost 1 base, the J end lost 6 bases, and 12 bases lay between the germline ends. This CDR3 is 14 amino acids long. Based on the CDR3 plus reference TRBV7-2 and TRBJ1-1, the full variable domain is GAGVSQSPSNKVTEKGKDVELRCDPISGHTALYWYRQSLGQGLEFLIYFQGNSAPDKSGLPSDRFSAERTGGSVSTLTIQRTQQEDSAVYLCASSLGRAWAEAFFGQGTRLTVV.

This chain uses TRBV6-2 or TRBV6-3 with TRBJ2-6; TRBD1 matches 10 bases. The CDR3 is made up of 18 amino acids. Germline CDR1 MNHEY, CDR2 SVGEGT. V was pared by 2 bases and J by 0 bases, with 4 bases of the junction left unmatched. The CDR3 region has the DNA TGTGCCAGCAGTTACGCGGGACAGGGGTTCTCTGGGGCCAACGTCCTGACTTTC. Amino acid sequence: CASSYAGQGFSGANVLTF.

This clonotype has a single count. The rearrangement joins TRBV28 to TRBJ2-5; maybe TRBD2 (6 bases). The V end lost 8 bases, the J end lost 3 bases, and 16 bases lay between the germline ends. The CDR3 has 14 amino acids. The germline V gene has CDR1 MDHEN and CDR2 SYDVKM. This CDR3 is CASLEGGSKETQYF. Here the CDR3 DNA reads TGTGCCAGCCTGGAGGGTGGGTCGAAAGAGACCCAGTACTTC.

The chain uses TRBV27 and TRBJ1-1; 7 nucleotides match TRBD1. This CDR3 contains 13 residues. The V segment lost 8 bases and the J segment 7 bases; nucleotides outside the gene matches: 10. Germline assignment: CDR1 MNHEY and CDR2 SMNVEV (reference sequence). CDR3 nucleotides: TGTGCCAGCTGGACCCCGGACAGGCATGAAGCTTTCTTT. It yields the protein CASWTPDRHEAFF.

This clonotype was seen only a few times. The rearrangement uses TRBV27 and TRBJ2-1; maybe TRBD1 (5 bases). The germline V gene has CDR1 MNHEY and CDR2 SMNVEV (reference sequence). Trimming shortened V by 4 bases and J by 3 bases, and 16 bases separated the two germline ends. CDR3 length: 16 amino acids. CDR3 loop: CASSSDTGPNYNEQFF. Here the CDR3 DNA reads TGTGCCAGCAGTTCCGATACAGGACCCAACTACAATGAGCAGTTCTTC.

V is TRBV2 and J is TRBJ1-1, with 7 bases aligning to TRBD1. The J segment lost 1 base and the V segment lost 4 bases, leaving 0 bases of the junction unmatched. In germline, CDR1 is SNHLY, CDR2 FYNNEI. The CDR3 runs to 13 residues. The CDR3 region has the DNA TGTGCCAGCAGTGGACAGGGGAACACTGAAGCTTTCTTT. Translating gives CASSGQGNTEAFF. Together with reference TRBV2 and TRBJ1-1, the CDR3 gives the full variable domain: EPEVTQTPSHQVTQMGQEVILRCVPISNHLYFYWYRQILGQKVEFLVSFYNNEISEKSEIFDDQFSVERPDGSNFTLKIRSTKLEDSAMYFCASSGQGNTEAFFGQGTRLTVV.

The J gene is TRBJ1-2, the V gene TRBV24-1; D might be TRBD1 (5 bases). Per the germline V gene, CDR1 is KGHDR and CDR2 is SFDVKD. The V gene lost 4 bases and the J gene lost 6 bases, with 8 bases spanning the gap. The CDR3 has 12 amino acids. The CDR3 spells CATSDRADGYTF. The CDR3 DNA is TGTGCCACCAGTGACAGGGCGGATGGCTACACCTTC.

Only one count was recorded for this clonotype. The rearrangement links TRBV18 to TRBJ1-1, with unresolved D. The ends were cut back, 1 base at V and 7 bases at J, with 10 bases in the middle. The CDR3 totals 13 residues. Germline CDR1 and CDR2: KGHSH and LQKENI. The CDR3 loop reads CASSPLSAGEAFF. CDR3 bases: TGTGCCAGCTCACCACTATCAGCAGGTGAAGCTTTCTTT.

V is TRBV2 and J is TRBJ2-5; D unclear. This CDR3 spans 14 amino acids. CDR1 is SNHLY and CDR2 is FYNNEI in the germline V gene. V shed 2 bases and J shed 0 bases, with 7 bases lying between them. CDR3 in DNA: TGTGCCAGCAGTGAAAATTCTTACCAAGAGACCCAGTACTTC. Translating it yields CASSENSYQETQYF.

The chain carries TRBV12-3 or TRBV12-4 and TRBJ1-5; possibly TRBD1 for D (5 bases). The CDR3 runs 13 residues. Trimming removed 1 base from V and 8 bases from J, with 9 bases in between. CDR3 region: CASSLGQYKPQHF. CDR3 DNA: TGTGCCAGCAGTTTAGGACAGTACAAGCCCCAGCATTTT.

The rearrangement links TRBV12-5 to TRBJ1-5; no firm D call. Germline assignment: CDR1 LGHNT and CDR2 FRNRAP. The CDR3 spans 13 residues. CDR3 bases: TGTGCCCCCCCCCCGGTGGGCAATCAGCCCCAGCATTTT. It encodes CAPPPVGNQPQHF.

The J gene is TRBJ2-1, the V gene TRBV7-9; no definite D call. This CDR3 has 13 amino acids. Germline V gene lookup returns CDR1 SEHNR and CDR2 FQNEAQ (reference sequence). V shed 0 bases and J shed 10 bases, with 10 bases lying between them. In DNA, the CDR3 is TGTGCCAGCAGCTTAGCGTCGTCCTTGGAGCAGTTCTTC. Its translation: CASSLASSLEQFF.

J is TRBJ2-4 and V is TRBV19; 8 positions match TRBD2. The CDR3 loop spans 16 amino acids. Germline V gene data show CDR1 as LNHDA and CDR2 as SQIVND (reference sequence). Trimming took 6 bases from V and 1 from J; bases not matched to a gene: 8. The CDR3 bases are TGTGCCAGTAGCCTTGTAGCGGGATCCGCCAAAAACATTCAGTACTTC. Translating it yields CASSLVAGSAKNIQYF. The full variable domain, in which reference TRBV19 and TRBJ2-4 provide the parts outside the CDR3, is DGGITQSPKYLFRKEGQNVTLSCEQNLNHDAMYWYRQDPGQGLRLIYYSQIVNDFQKGDIAEGYSVSREKKESFPLTVTSAQKNPTAFYLCASSLVAGSAKNIQYFGAGTRLSVL.

This rearrangement joins TRBV5-8 to TRBJ1-5, with a weak D call TRBD1 (5 bases). V lost 5 bases and J lost 0, with 12 bases in between. CDR3 size: 15 residues. Germline V gene sequence: CDR1 SGHTS, CDR2 YDEGEE. The CDR3 region has the DNA TGTGCCAGCAGTTTAGGGGATAGTAGCAATCAGCCCCAGCATTTT. Protein sequence: CASSLGDSSNQPQHF.

In its sample, this clonotype was seen a few times. V and J are TRBV11-3 and TRBJ2-5, with 9 bases fitting TRBD2. This CDR3 has 16 residues. Germline V gene data show CDR1 as SGHNT and CDR2 as YENEEA. The V segment lost 1 base and the J segment 1 base; nucleotides outside the gene matches: 4. CDR3 DNA: TGTGCCAGCAGCTTAGTTGCGGGAGGGCCCCAAGAGACCCAGTACTTC. This gives the protein CASSLVAGGPQETQYF.

The V and J genes are TRBV19 and TRBJ2-7; TRBD2 is a possible D gene (6 bases). Trimming removed 8 bases at V and 1 base at J, with 15 bases between. Germline CDR1 LNHDA, CDR2 SQIVND (reference sequence). CDR3 length: 14 residues. The CDR3 DNA sequence: TGTGCCAGTTCTCTAGCGAATCCATCCTACGAGCAGTACTTC. Translating gives CASSLANPSYEQYF. Looking up the rest from reference TRBV19 and TRBJ2-7 gives the full variable domain: DGGITQSPKYLFRKEGQNVTLSCEQNLNHDAMYWYRQDPGQGLRLIYYSQIVNDFQKGDIAEGYSVSREKKESFPLTVTSAQKNPTAFYLCASSLANPSYEQYFGPGTRLTVT.

This clonotype has only a few counts. The CDR3 region has the DNA TGCAGTGCTAGGGCTGGGGGGAGGGTGGGGGTCTATGGCTACACCTTC. This gives the protein CSARAGGRVGVYGYTF. The chain employs TRBV20-1 and TRBJ1-2; TRBD1 might be the D (5 bases). In germline, CDR1 is DFQATT, CDR2 SNEGSKA (reference sequence). CDR3 length: 16 residues. V was clipped by 3 bases and J by 4 bases, with 21 bases between them.

The rearrangement uses TRBV5-1 and TRBJ2-7; TRBD1 might be the D (6 bases). The CDR3 totals 12 residues. CDR1 and CDR2 (germline): SGHRS, YFSETQ. V was trimmed by 4 bases and J by 5 bases, leaving 10 bases between them. CDR3 nucleotide sequence: TGCGCCAGCAGCATCGGGACAAACGAGCAGTACTTC. Protein: CASSIGTNEQYF. Looking up the rest from reference TRBV5-1 and TRBJ2-7 gives the full variable domain: KAGVTQTPRYLIKTRGQQVTLSCSPISGHRSVSWYQQTPGQGLQFLFEYFSETQRNKGNFPGRFSGRQFSNSRSEMNVSTLELGDSALYLCASSIGTNEQYFGPGTRLTVT.

The count of this clonotype is one. This rearrangement joins TRBV10-3 to TRBJ2-5; a possible D gene is TRBD1 (8 bases). The CDR3 consists of 18 residues. Germline-derived CDR1 and CDR2 are ENHRY and SYGVKD. Trimming cost V 0 bases and J 4 bases, with 21 bases left between them. The DNA of the CDR3 is TGTGCCATCAGTGAGTCGACGGGGGGCAGGGGGCTAAGAGAGACCCAGTACTTC. Its protein product is CAISESTGGRGLRETQYF.

This chain links TRBV24-1 with TRBJ2-2; no clear D. This CDR3 contains 12 residues. Germline loops: CDR1 KGHDR, CDR2 SFDVKD. V lost 2 bases to trimming and J lost 6 bases, with 3 bases between them. CDR3 in amino acids: CATSDWSGELFF. The CDR3 DNA is TGTGCCACCAGTGATTGGTCCGGGGAGCTGTTTTTT.

This clonotype was counted only a few times. This rearrangement joins TRBV6-2 or TRBV6-3 to TRBJ1-5; D remains unclear. From germline, CDR1 is MNHEY and CDR2 SVGEGT. The length of the CDR3 is 12 residues. Trimming took off 5 bases at V and 5 bases at J, with 7 bases between the two ends. CDR3: CASSGQHQPQHF. In DNA, the CDR3 is TGTGCCAGCAGTGGGCAGCATCAGCCCCAGCATTTT.